Given below is one TCR beta chain in context. Cohorts were assigned according to the clinical history that participants reported. This sample is part of a study of blood T cell repertoires in COVID-19. Authors' methods: Scientists estimated how many nucleated cells there were by amplifying reference gene primers. Profiled with immunoSEQ multiplex PCR; TCRdb holds only in-frame clones, not every one. The V and J calls and clone size are taken from that table; D and trimming were inferred from the DNA. The profile shows a few hundred thousand clones, 90% of them singletons. Trimming cost V 2 bases and J 6 bases; bases outside gene matches: 10. CDR3 length: 15 amino acids. Germline loops: CDR1 SGHRS, CDR2 YFSETQ.

The chain couples TRBV5-1 to TRBJ1-2; TRBD1 agrees at 7 bases. Sequencing used PBMCs or T cells enriched from blood (not recorded which). The origin of this receptor is a woman younger than 35 with acute COVID-19. The CDR3 DNA reads as TGCGCCAGCAGCTTTCAGGGGACAGTCCGGGATGGCTACACCTTC. Translating it yields CASSFQGTVRDGYTF.